Below are 30 T cell receptor beta chains sequenced from a single sample in a study of shared clonotypes between healthy human individuals. Profiled with immunoSEQ multiplex PCR; TCRdb holds only in-frame clones, not every one. The top ten clones hold 0.4% to 0.55% of a sample with roughly 1.5 million clones, 95% to 99% of them seen once. Sequences were obtained from naive CD4+ T cells sorted from blood. As for subset: CD45RA+ positively selected. These TCRs come from a man younger than 45 in good health.

The chain links TRBV11-3 to TRBJ2-2; tentatively, D is TRBD1 or TRBD2 (6 bases each). In germline, CDR1 is SGHNT, CDR2 YENEEA. The CDR3 sequence is 16 residues long. Trimming shortened V by 1 base and J by 6 bases, and 15 bases separated the two germline ends. This CDR3 reads CASSLVGGDSPGELFF. The DNA of the CDR3 is TGTGCCAGCAGCTTAGTCGGGGGCGATAGTCCCGGGGAGCTGTTTTTT.

J is TRBJ2-1 and V is TRBV7-2; the match to TRBD2 covers 7 bases. CDR3 length equals 13 residues. The germline CDR1 and CDR2 sequences are SGHTA and FQGNSA. V lost 4 bases and J lost 12; bases outside the gene matches: 9. CDR3 coding DNA: TGTGCCAGCAGCTCCTCCTTAGGCGGGGGGCAGTTCTTC. As protein: CASSSSLGGGQFF.

The chain recombines TRBV4-2 with TRBJ2-1; tentative D call: TRBD1 (6 bases). Deletions cut 4 bases from V and 8 bases from J, with 12 bases between. In germline, CDR1 is LGHNA, CDR2 YNFKEQ. The CDR3 is 13 residues long. The CDR3 DNA sequence: TGTGCCAGCAGCCTTGACAGGCCAGATGAGCAGTTCTTC. Protein product: CASSLDRPDEQFF.

The chain uses TRBV2 and TRBJ2-7; no firm D call. V gave up 7 bases and J gave up 13 bases, with 20 bases separating them. Germline V gives CDR1 SNHLY, CDR2 FYNNEI. The CDR3 spans 12 residues. The CDR3 DNA sequence: TGTGCCAGCACGGTACGGCTCCCTAGGTTTTACTTC. It translates to CASTVRLPRFYF.

As DNA, the CDR3 is TGTGCCAGCAGGCTATCAGCGAGCTACAATGAGCAGTTCTTC. It encodes CASRLSASYNEQFF. The chain recombines TRBV6-4 with TRBJ2-1, with D unresolved. The CDR3 loop spans 14 amino acids. Germline CDR1 reads MRHNA; CDR2 reads SNTAGT. Trimming shortened V by 6 bases and J by 3 bases, and 12 bases separated the two germline ends.

This chain uses TRBV7-9 with TRBJ2-2; 13 positions match TRBD2. Germline V gives CDR1 SEHNR, CDR2 FQNEAQ (reference sequence). The CDR3 has 17 residues. V trimming: 5 bases; J trimming: 4 bases; junction bases outside the gene matches: 7. The CDR3 sequence is CASSRGGLAGSTGELFF. CDR3 coding DNA: TGTGCCAGCAGCAGAGGGGGACTAGCGGGAAGCACCGGGGAGCTGTTTTTT. The full variable domain, in which reference TRBV7-9 and TRBJ2-2 provide the parts outside the CDR3, is DTGVSQNPRHKITKRGQNVTFRCDPISEHNRLYWYRQTLGQGPEFLTYFQNEAQLEKSRLLSDRFSAERPKGSFSTLEIQRTEQGDSAMYLCASSRGGLAGSTGELFFGEGSRLTVL.

The rearrangement joins TRBV18 to TRBJ2-4, with 10 bases aligning to TRBD1. This CDR3 spans 13 amino acids. Germline V lookup: CDR1 KGHSH, CDR2 LQKENI. V lost 5 bases and J lost 9; bases outside the gene matches: 4. The CDR3 DNA reads as TGTGCCAGCTCAACTGGACAGGGGGGCATTCAGTACTTC. Protein: CASSTGQGGIQYF.

J is TRBJ1-1 and V is TRBV9, with no clear D. V was clipped by 7 bases and J by 1 base, with 11 bases between them. The CDR3 extends over 13 amino acids. Per germline, CDR1 SGDLS and CDR2 YYNGEE. CDR3 protein: CASHSPGNTEAFF. The CDR3 nucleotides read TGTGCCAGCCACTCCCCGGGGAACACTGAAGCTTTCTTT.

The CDR3 spells CASSLGGHQEEAFF. The CDR3 nucleotides are TGCGCCAGCAGCTTGGGGGGGCACCAAGAGGAAGCTTTCTTT. The chain has TRBV5-1 and TRBJ1-1, with D maybe TRBD1 (6 bases). V lost 0 bases and J 8 bases, leaving 14 bases between the germline ends. Germline V gives CDR1 SGHRS, CDR2 YFSETQ. This CDR3 comprises 14 residues.

This sequence joins TRBV6-5 and TRBJ1-1; TRBD1 matches at 7 bases. The CDR3 runs to 15 residues. The ends lost 0 bases at V and 7 bases at J; junction bases unmatched: 8. From germline, CDR1 is MNHEY and CDR2 SVGAGI. The CDR3 region has the DNA TGTGCCAGCAGTTACTCGGCAGGGGGTGAGGGTGAAGCTTTCTTT. This translates into CASSYSAGGEGEAFF.

CDR3 in amino acids: CASSSRVAYEQYF. DNA of the CDR3: TGTGCCAGCAGCTCCAGGGTTGCCTACGAGCAGTACTTC. The chain is built from TRBV7-9 and TRBJ2-7; TRBD1 might be the D (5 bases). V was shortened by 4 bases and J by 2 bases, with 9 bases between the two germline ends. Germline loops: CDR1 SEHNR, CDR2 FQNEAQ (reference sequence). The CDR3 has 13 amino acids.

The chain employs TRBV30 and TRBJ1-1; unclear D gene. CDR1 is GTSNPN and CDR2 is SVGIG in the germline V gene (reference sequence). With 0 bases removed from V and 3 bases from J, the gap between germline ends came to 8 bases. The CDR3 length is 13 residues. CDR3 in DNA: TGTGCCTGGAGTGTAAACATTGACACTGAAGCTTTCTTT. Amino acids: CAWSVNIDTEAFF.

On this clone: Other DNA variants within this sample encode the same CDR3. The V call is TRBV9, the J call TRBJ2-1; no firm D call. Trimming removed 0 bases at V and 5 bases at J, with 3 bases between. Germline V lookup: CDR1 SGDLS, CDR2 YYNGEE. The CDR3 sequence is 12 residues long. CDR3: CASSVANNEQFF. CDR3 DNA sequence: TGTGCCAGCAGCGTAGCCAACAATGAGCAGTTCTTC.

The chain carries TRBV2 and TRBJ1-1, with TRBD1 matching 7 bases. Germline CDR1 SNHLY, CDR2 FYNNEI. Unmatched junction bases numbered 10, after V lost 6 bases and J lost 0 bases. The length of the CDR3 is 16 residues. The CDR3 spells CASSQRTGRLNTEAFF. The CDR3 nucleotides are TGTGCCAGCAGCCAAAGGACAGGTCGATTGAACACTGAAGCTTTCTTT.

This clone was detected only once. The CDR3 bases are TGTGCCTGGAATTCTGGGCCGAAACTGTTTTTT. Translated: CAWNSGPKLFF. The chain joins TRBV30 to TRBJ1-4; D is uncertain. The CDR3 is 11 residues long. V dropped 4 bases and J dropped 11 bases, with 11 bases sitting between them. Germline CDR1 is GTSNPN and CDR2 is SVGIG (reference sequence).

This rearrangement joins TRBV5-1 to TRBJ2-5, with D unresolved. CDR3 length: 16 residues. The V gene's germline CDR1 is SGHRS and CDR2 YFSETQ. V dropped 0 bases and J dropped 1 base, with 13 bases sitting between them. The CDR3 coding sequence is TGCGCCAGCAGCTTGGTATATAGGACCTCCCAAGAGACCCAGTACTTC. Translation gives CASSLVYRTSQETQYF.

This clone came up once. The V gene is TRBV7-9, the J gene TRBJ2-7; no definite D call. V was cut by 6 bases and J by 9 bases, with 24 bases left in between. The CDR3 runs to 15 residues. Germline V CDR1 and CDR2: SEHNR, FQNEAQ (reference sequence). The CDR3 loop is CASSFRSGLHFAQYF. DNA for the CDR3: TGTGCCAGCAGTTTCCGGTCTGGGCTGCACTTCGCGCAGTACTTC.

The chain couples TRBV28 to TRBJ1-5, with 8 nucleotides matching TRBD1. The CDR3 has 16 residues. The ends lost 1 base at V and 4 bases at J; junction bases unmatched: 6. Germline V gene lookup returns CDR1 MDHEN and CDR2 SYDVKM. In nucleotides, the CDR3 is TGTGCCAGCAGTTTATACGTTGGACAGGGAAATCAGCCCCAGCATTTT. As protein: CASSLYVGQGNQPQHF.

The rearrangement uses TRBV15 and TRBJ2-5; no definite D call. This CDR3 comprises 11 residues. V was cut by 3 bases and J by 3 bases, with 2 bases left in between. Germline-derived CDR1 and CDR2 are LNHNV and YYDKDF (reference sequence). CDR3 residues: CATSSEETQYF. The CDR3 nucleotides are TGTGCCACCAGCAGTGAAGAGACCCAGTACTTC.

V is TRBV6-5 and J is TRBJ1-1; D ambiguous. V was trimmed by 0 bases and J by 6 bases, leaving 8 bases between them. CDR3 size: 13 residues. Germline CDR1 and CDR2: MNHEY and SVGAGI. CDR3 region: CASSYSLGAEAFF. The CDR3 coding sequence is TGTGCCAGCAGTTACTCGCTTGGGGCTGAAGCTTTCTTT.

The J gene is TRBJ2-4, the V gene TRBV25-1, with a weak D call TRBD1 (5 bases). The CDR3 is 16 residues long. V shed 4 bases and J shed 0 bases, with 13 bases lying between them. Germline V gene sequence: CDR1 MGHDK, CDR2 SYGVNS. This CDR3 reads CASSGTGSKAKNIQYF. CDR3 nucleotides: TGTGCCAGCAGTGGAACAGGCTCTAAAGCCAAAAACATTCAGTACTTC.

V usage is TRBV28 and J usage is TRBJ1-2, with D possibly matching TRBD1 (5 bases). CDR3 length: 12 residues. V gave up 9 bases and J gave up 2 bases, with 10 bases separating them. Germline loops: CDR1 MDHEN, CDR2 SYDVKM. In nucleotides, the CDR3 is TGTGCCAGTGGGGCGCGGAACTATGGCTACACCTTC. Its translation: CASGARNYGYTF.

V gene TRBV6-5 combines with J gene TRBJ2-2; TRBD2 might be the D (5 bases). CDR1 and CDR2 from the germline V gene are MNHEY and SVGAGI. Trimming left V 0 bases short and J 1 base short, with 6 bases between. The CDR3 length is 15 residues. The DNA of the CDR3 is TGTGCCAGCAGTTACTCACGGGGGAACACCGGGGAGCTGTTTTTT. It specifies CASSYSRGNTGELFF.

This chain connects TRBV19 to TRBJ1-5; D gene uncertain. The CDR3 extends over 12 amino acids. In germline, CDR1 is LNHDA, CDR2 SQIVND (reference sequence). V gave up 5 bases and J gave up 6 bases, with 8 bases separating them. CDR3 DNA: TGTGCCAGTAGTCTAAGTGGTCAGCCCCAGCATTTT. Translated, it gives CASSLSGQPQHF.

The V call is TRBV11-2, the J call TRBJ2-7; D might be TRBD2 (6 bases). Looked up from germline, CDR1 is SGHAT and CDR2 is FQNNGV. Between the trimmed V and J ends, which lost 5 bases and 0 bases, there was a span of 14 bases. This CDR3 region has 15 residues. The CDR3 nucleotides are TGTGCCAGCAGCCTAGGGCGGGGCACCTCCTACGAGCAGTACTTC. Its translation is CASSLGRGTSYEQYF.

This rearrangement joins TRBV9 to TRBJ2-3, with D possibly TRBD1 on 5 matching bases. V was pared by 4 bases and J by 0 bases, with 15 bases between. The germline CDR1 and CDR2 sequences are SGDLS and YYNGEE. The length of the CDR3 is 16 residues. The CDR3 DNA sequence: TGTGCCAGCAGCCCCCAAGGGGTTACTAGCACAGATACGCAGTATTTT. Its translation is CASSPQGVTSTDTQYF.

The chain carries TRBV5-1 and TRBJ2-7; 9 nucleotides agree with TRBD2. This CDR3 has 16 amino acids. The germline V gene encodes CDR1 SGHRS and CDR2 YFSETQ. The ends lost 0 bases at V and 4 bases at J; junction bases unmatched: 8. The CDR3 reads CASSLAGAGGAYEQYF. Written as DNA, the CDR3 is TGCGCCAGCAGCTTGGCCGGGGCGGGAGGGGCATACGAGCAGTACTTC.

The V call is TRBV9, the J call TRBJ2-1; D gene uncertain. V shed 1 base and J shed 8 bases, with 13 bases lying between them. The CDR3 totals 14 residues. Germline assignment: CDR1 SGDLS and CDR2 YYNGEE. This chain's CDR3 is CASSVTPTPYEQFF. CDR3 sequence (DNA): TGTGCCAGCAGCGTAACGCCAACACCCTATGAGCAGTTCTTC. The full variable domain, rest sourced from reference TRBV9 and TRBJ2-1, is DSGVTQTPKHLITATGQRVTLRCSPRSGDLSVYWYQQSLDQGLQFLIQYYNGEERAKGNILERFSAQQFPDLHSELNLSSLELGDSALYFCASSVTPTPYEQFFGPGTRLTVL.

The J gene is TRBJ2-1, the V gene TRBV5-1, with 11 bases identical to TRBD2. CDR3 length equals 21 residues. V lost 5 bases and J lost 2; bases outside the gene matches: 21. Germline assignment: CDR1 SGHRS and CDR2 YFSETQ. The CDR3 DNA follows: TGCGCCAGCAGGCCGGACACTGCGTTATTTACTAGCGGGAGAGCCTACAATGAGCAGTTCTTC. Translated: CASRPDTALFTSGRAYNEQFF.

This clone was observed once. V gene TRBV5-1 combines with J gene TRBJ2-5; no clear D. Germline V lookup: CDR1 SGHRS, CDR2 YFSETQ. Trimming pared 1 base from V and 2 bases from J, leaving 18 bases between. The CDR3 runs 17 residues. The CDR3 DNA follows: TGCGCCAGCAGCTTGACGGTAAAAGGATCAAGTCAAGAGACCCAGTACTTC. Amino acids: CASSLTVKGSSQETQYF.